This TCR beta chain stems from a study of PD-L1 blockade in urothelial cancer. About the research overall: Beginning in about 2014, patients received atezolizumab, given as 1,200 mg intravenously every 3 weeks. After treatment start, blood was analyzed at 3 weeks (second dose) and at 6 weeks. T cells numbered a median of approximately 150,000 in the blood samples.

As for time point: peripheral blood 6 weeks after treatment start. Between 1 and 8 samples, pretreatment and on-treatment, were given by each patient. This clone counts as medium-sized. Generated by immunoSEQ multiplex PCR, the TCRdb table keeps only in-frame clones and is missing some. The sample carries 23,000 or so clones, 82% recorded once. From germline, CDR1 is LNHDA and CDR2 SQIVND (reference sequence). V trimming: 10 bases; J trimming: 4 bases; junction bases outside the gene matches: 3. The CDR3 extends over 11 amino acids. The input for sequencing was PBMCs, taken around atezolizumab (anti-PD-L1) treatment. This TCR was sampled from a man between 70 and 80 years old with urothelial cancer. This rearrangement joins TRBV19 to TRBJ1-2; TRBD1 matches at 7 bases. The CDR3 DNA sequence: TGTGCCACCGAGGGGGCCTATGGCTACACCTTC. Amino acids: CATEGAYGYTF.